This TCR beta chain was sequenced in a study of blood T cell repertoires in COVID-19. As for the study in general: The United States, Italy and Spain supplied acute and convalescent COVID-19 samples. Sample material is recorded as cDNA or gDNA derived from T cells, B-cell-depleted T cells, or PBMCs.

CDR1 and CDR2 (germline): GTSNPN, SVGIG (reference sequence). V shed 1 base and J shed 3 bases, with 4 bases lying between them. The CDR3 has 12 amino acids. Original methodology: Estimation of nucleated cell counts was performed using reference gene primer amplification. The protocol was immunoSEQ multiplex PCR, while the TCRdb copy is restricted to in-frame clones and leaves out a portion. V and J calls and clone size are copied from that table; D and trimming were computed from the DNA. The sample has under 500,000 clones; roughly 91% are singletons. The receptor comes from a woman aged 25 to 39 with acute or convalescent COVID-19. The sample consisted of peripheral blood. The chain links TRBV30 to TRBJ2-1; D gene ambiguous. The CDR3 region is CAWSASYNEQFF. CDR3 in DNA: TGTGCCTGGAGTGCTAGCTACAATGAGCAGTTCTTC.